The entry that follows covers one TCR beta chain sequence. The source of the sample is a study of T cell responses to AZD1222 COVID-19 vaccine. This CDR3 is built from 14 residues. CDR1 and CDR2 (germline): MNHEY, SVGAGI. Trimming at V came to 6 bases and at J to 0 bases, leaving 2 bases not matched to a gene. Libraries were prepared by immunoSEQ multiplex PCR; TCRdb keeps only in-frame clonotypes and omits some of them. The top ten clones hold around 8.4% of a sample with more than 85,000 clones, 88% of them seen once. The genes are TRBV6-5 and TRBJ1-5; 7 nucleotides line up with TRBD1. This clonotype originated in an adult in good health. The sequences come from peripheral blood, collected on day 0 of AZD1222 vaccination. The CDR3 spells CASRTGSSNQPQHF. The CDR3 nucleotides are TGTGCCAGCAGGACAGGGAGTAGCAATCAGCCCCAGCATTTT.